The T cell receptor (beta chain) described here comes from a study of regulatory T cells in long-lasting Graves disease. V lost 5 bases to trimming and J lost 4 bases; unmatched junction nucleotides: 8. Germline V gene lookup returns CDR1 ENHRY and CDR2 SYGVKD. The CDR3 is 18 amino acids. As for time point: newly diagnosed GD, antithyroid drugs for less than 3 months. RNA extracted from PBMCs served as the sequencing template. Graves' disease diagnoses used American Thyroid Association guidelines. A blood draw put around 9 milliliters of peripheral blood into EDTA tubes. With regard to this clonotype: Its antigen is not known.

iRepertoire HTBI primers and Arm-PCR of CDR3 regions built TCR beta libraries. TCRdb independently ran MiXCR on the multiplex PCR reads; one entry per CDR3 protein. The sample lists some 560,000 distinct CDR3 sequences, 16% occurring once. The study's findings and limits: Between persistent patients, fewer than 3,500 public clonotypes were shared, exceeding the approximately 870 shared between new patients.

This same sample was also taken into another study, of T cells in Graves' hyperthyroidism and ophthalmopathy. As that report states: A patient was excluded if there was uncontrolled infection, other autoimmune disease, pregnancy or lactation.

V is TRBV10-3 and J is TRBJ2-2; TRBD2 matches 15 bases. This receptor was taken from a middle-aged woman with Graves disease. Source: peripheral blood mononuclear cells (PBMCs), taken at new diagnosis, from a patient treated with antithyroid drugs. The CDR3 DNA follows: TGTGCCATCAGTCGCGGACTAGCGGGGGGGCCGGGCACCGGGGAGCTGTTTTTT. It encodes CAISRGLAGGPGTGELFF.